This record concerns one TCR beta chain sequence. The target antigen is unknown. V shed 2 bases and J shed 0 bases, with 15 bases lying between them. Looked up from germline, CDR1 is SGHTS and CDR2 is YDEGEE. The CDR3 runs 18 residues. The data are from a study of Ad26.COV2.S vaccination and SARS-CoV-2 variants. About the research overall: Dosing was one shot or two shots 56 days apart. Study-wide findings and caveats: Total T cell responses, in the TCR breadth and depth analyses, may have been underestimated. People who got the vaccine or the placebo had similar non-spike TCR breadth.

Treatment: 15 to 20 received Ad26.COV2.S at low or high dose, single or two shots; a few received placebo; per-sample allocation not given. All samples were drawn on day 63, counting from the first vaccine or placebo injection. As its vector, the vaccine had Ad26, which expressed Wuhan-strain SARS-CoV-2 spike. TCRdb keeps only in-frame clones here, not all; method: immunoSEQ multiplex PCR. The sample contains about 350,000 clones, 70% to 90% of which appear only once. The chain employs TRBV5-8 and TRBJ1-6; D may be TRBD1 (5 bases). The sample in question was peripheral blood, obtained in a trial of Ad26.COV2.S vaccine versus placebo. The source of this sequence is a person aged 18-60 years who received the Ad26.COV2.S COVID-19 vaccine or a placebo. This CDR3 is CASSFNAYRFSYNSPLHF. CDR3 nucleotides: TGTGCCAGCAGCTTCAATGCCTACAGGTTCTCCTATAATTCACCCCTCCACTTT.